These T cell receptor beta chains were read from a single sample in a study of blood T cell repertoires in COVID-19. The repertoire was sequenced with immunoSEQ multiplex PCR; TCRdb's copy has only in-frame clones and lacks some. Here the sample spans 300,000 to 350,000 clones, approximately 85% being singletons. Material for sequencing was PBMCs or T cells enriched from blood (not recorded which). Receptors originate from a man aged 30 to 45 who had recovered from COVID-19. CDR3s include the opening cysteine and the closing phenylalanine or tryptophan. D genes are given only for firm matches. Clone size is given for some rows only: seen once, a few or many times, or a class if the clone is expanded.

V gene	D gene	CDR3 length	J gene	clone size	CDR3 DNA	CDR3 protein
TRBV10-3	TRBD1	15	TRBJ2-7	few	TGTGCCATCAGTGGGGACAGGGAGGTCGCCTACGAGCAGTACTTC	CAISGDREVAYEQYF
TRBV14	-	15	TRBJ1-2	-	TGTGCCAGCAGCCAAGATTCGACAGGAATGTATGGCTACACCTTC	CASSQDSTGMYGYTF
TRBV12-3/TRBV12-4	-	13	TRBJ1-6	-	TGTGCCAGCAGTTTTTCGTCGGTATCACCCCTCCACTTT	CASSFSSVSPLHF
TRBV5-1	TRBD2	15	TRBJ2-1	-	TGCGCCAGCAGTTCCTTCTCTGCGGGGGGTAATGAGCAGTTCTTC	CASSSFSAGGNEQFF
TRBV29-1	TRBD1	12	TRBJ2-5	few	TGCAGCGGGGGGACAGTTCAAGAGACCCAGTACTTC	CSGGTVQETQYF
TRBV10-3	-	13	TRBJ2-5	-	TGTGCCATCAGGAGGGGGACAATGGAGACCCAGTACTTC	CAIRRGTMETQYF
TRBV18	TRBD1	15	TRBJ1-2	-	TGTGCCAGCTCACCGGGCGGACAGGACATCTATGGCTACACCTTC	CASSPGGQDIYGYTF
TRBV27	-	14	TRBJ1-2	-	TGTGCCAGCAGTTTAAGGCGGCCCAACTATGGCTACACCTTC	CASSLRRPNYGYTF
TRBV5-1	-	15	TRBJ2-2	few	TGCGCCAGCAGCTCAAATACTTTGAACACCGGGGAGCTGTTTTTT	CASSSNTLNTGELFF
TRBV7-8	-	17	TRBJ1-6	-	TGTGCCAGCAGCGCGGACTCTTCGAGCTCCTATAATTCACCCCTCCACTTT	CASSADSSSSYNSPLHF
TRBV27	TRBD2	14	TRBJ2-1	-	TGTGCCAGCAGTTTCAGGGACTGGACTAGCGAGCAGTTCTTC	CASSFRDWTSEQFF
TRBV4-2	-	13	TRBJ1-1	-	TGTGCCAGCAGCCAAGCGACTAAGGAGGGAGCTTTCTTT	CASSQATKEGAFF
TRBV18	-	13	TRBJ1-3	-	TGTGCCAGCTCACGGCAGGGTGGAAACACCATATATTTT	CASSRQGGNTIYF
TRBV28	TRBD1	12	TRBJ1-2	-	TGTGCCAGCAGTTTATCCGGGACAGGTTTTACCTTC	CASSLSGTGFTF
TRBV6-5	TRBD2	14	TRBJ2-7	-	TGTGCCAGCAGGGGGACTAGCGGGCCCTACGAGCAGTACTTC	CASRGTSGPYEQYF
TRBV7-2	TRBD1	15	TRBJ1-2	-	TGTGCCAGCAGCGCGGACAGGGAACTACGCTATGGCTACACCTTC	CASSADRELRYGYTF
TRBV29-1	-	12	TRBJ1-2	-	TGCGTCTTCGGGGGGGGTAACTATGGCTACACCTTC	CVFGGGNYGYTF
TRBV12-3/TRBV12-4	-	12	TRBJ1-4	-	TGTGCCAGCAGTATGACAGATGAAAAACTGTTTTTT	CASSMTDEKLFF
TRBV5-1	TRBD2	19	TRBJ2-1	-	TGCGCCAGCAGCGGGAGGATCAGCGGGGGGTTACGGCCCTACAATGAGCAGTTCTTC	CASSGRISGGLRPYNEQFF
TRBV6-4	TRBD2	15	TRBJ2-3	many	TGTGCCAGCAGTCGTTTAGCGGGGGGCACAGATACGCAGTATTTT	CASSRLAGGTDTQYF
TRBV14	-	17	TRBJ2-2	-	TGTGCCAGCAGCCAAGTTCCAGGACAGCTGAACACCGGGGAGCTGTTTTTT	CASSQVPGQLNTGELFF
TRBV7-2	TRBD2	15	TRBJ2-1	-	TGTGCCAGCAGCTTAGTGAGTAGCGGGGGGGCGGAGCAGTTCTTC	CASSLVSSGGAEQFF
TRBV7-3	TRBD2	15	TRBJ2-3	-	TGTGCCAGCAGCCTATCGGGGGGGCCAACAGATACGCAGTATTTT	CASSLSGGPTDTQYF
TRBV6-5	-	14	TRBJ2-1	-	TGTGCCAGCAGTTACTTACAGGGTAGCGCTGAGCAGTTCTTC	CASSYLQGSAEQFF
TRBV19	TRBD1	14	TRBJ1-1	-	TGTGCCAGTAGTAAAGGGGGCAGGGGTACTGAAGCTTTCTTT	CASSKGGRGTEAFF
TRBV11-2	-	14	TRBJ1-5	-	TGTGCCAGCAGCGAGGGAGGGCACAATCAGCCCCAGCATTTT	CASSEGGHNQPQHF
TRBV4-2	-	16	TRBJ1-1	-	TGTGCCAGCAGCCAAGGGACAGAGAGGGTGAGGACTGAAGCTTTCTTT	CASSQGTERVRTEAFF
TRBV7-9	-	16	TRBJ1-2	-	TGTGCCAGCAGCCTAGAGCCCCGGGATCTACGTCATGGCTACACCTTC	CASSLEPRDLRHGYTF
TRBV18	TRBD1	14	TRBJ2-3	-	TGTGCCAGCTCCCTCTCGGGACAGGGGGATACGCAGTATTTT	CASSLSGQGDTQYF